A selection of T cell receptor beta chains follows, all from one sample in a study of cytomegalovirus exposure and HLA in healthy donors. The repertoire was sequenced with immunoSEQ multiplex PCR; TCRdb's copy has only in-frame clones and lacks some. The sample yields around 150,000 clones, 80% seen once. Material for sequencing was PBMCs. The receptors shown here come from a middle-aged woman in good health and CMV-seronegative. Both conserved end residues are part of each CDR3. The D gene is left open where the match is weak. A clone size is listed for some rows: how often the clone was seen (once, few, many), or a class if it is expanded.

size	length	D	J	V	CDR3	DNA
NA	13	TRBD1	TRBJ1-1	TRBV29-1	CSALGQGNTEAFF	TGCAGCGCCTTGGGACAGGGAAACACTGAAGCTTTCTTT
NA	12	NA	TRBJ2-7	TRBV5-1	CASSLANDEQYF	TGCGCCAGCAGCTTGGCCAATGACGAGCAGTACTTC
once	14	TRBD1	TRBJ1-2	TRBV14	CASSPGTGLYGYTF	TGTGCCAGCAGCCCCGGGACAGGGCTCTATGGCTACACCTTC
NA	13	NA	TRBJ1-4	TRBV19	CASSMDSREKLFF	TGTGCCAGTAGTATGGACAGTCGGGAAAAACTGTTTTTT
NA	15	TRBD2	TRBJ2-7	TRBV7-9	CASSKTSGGAYEQYF	TGTGCCAGCAGCAAGACTAGCGGGGGGGCCTACGAGCAGTACTTC
NA	14	NA	TRBJ1-5	TRBV18	CASSPRGSGQPQHF	TGTGCCAGCTCACCACGAGGATCTGGGCAGCCCCAGCATTTT
few	15	NA	TRBJ2-6	TRBV7-3	CASSGGLSGANVLTF	TGTGCCAGCAGCGGTGGGCTCTCTGGGGCCAACGTCCTGACTTTC
NA	12	NA	TRBJ2-5	TRBV12-2	CASRHREETQYF	TGTGCAAGTCGCCATCGGGAAGAGACCCAGTACTTC
NA	16	NA	TRBJ2-1	TRBV7-3	CASSLAGTKQGNEQFF	TGTGCCAGCAGCTTGGCGGGGACGAAACAAGGGAATGAGCAGTTCTTC
NA	14	NA	TRBJ1-4	TRBV5-1	CASSFSSTNEKLFF	TGCGCCAGCAGCTTCTCGTCAACTAATGAAAAACTGTTTTTT
NA	14	NA	TRBJ2-3	TRBV4-2	CASSSRTGTDTQYF	TGTGCCAGCAGCTCCCGGACAGGCACAGATACGCAGTATTTT
once	12	NA	TRBJ1-2	TRBV5-8	CASSKEIYGYTF	TGTGCCAGCAGCAAGGAGATCTATGGCTACACCTTC
NA	13	NA	TRBJ2-7	TRBV6-5	CASSIGGSYEQYF	TGTGCCAGCAGCATCGGAGGCTCCTACGAGCAGTACTTC
NA	17	TRBD1	TRBJ2-7	TRBV5-1	CASSSQRTGATLLEQYF	TGCGCCAGCAGCTCACAGAGGACAGGGGCCACGCTACTCGAGCAGTACTTC
NA	15	NA	TRBJ2-3	TRBV4-3	CASSQSLATTDTQYF	TGCGCCAGCAGCCAATCCCTAGCGACCACAGATACGCAGTATTTT
NA	12	NA	TRBJ2-2	TRBV27	CASSFLTGELFF	TGTGCCAGCAGTTTCCTCACCGGGGAGCTGTTTTTT
NA	11	TRBD1	TRBJ2-7	TRBV28	CASRDRTEQYF	TGTGCCAGCAGGGACAGGACCGAGCAGTACTTC
few	16	NA	TRBJ2-1	TRBV11-3	CASSFGNWYLSDEQFF	TGTGCCAGCAGCTTTGGGAATTGGTACCTTAGCGATGAGCAGTTCTTC
NA	16	NA	TRBJ1-6	TRBV28	CASSLGVGANNSPLHF	TGTGCCAGCAGTTTAGGGGTAGGGGCGAATAATTCACCCCTCCACTTT
NA	13	NA	TRBJ1-5	TRBV30	CAWDPGDGQPQHF	TGTGCCTGGGACCCGGGAGATGGGCAGCCCCAGCATTTT
NA	11	NA	TRBJ1-2	TRBV20-1	CSAWGLYGYTF	TGCAGTGCCTGGGGACTCTACGGCTACACCTTC
NA	15	NA	TRBJ1-4	TRBV4-2	CASSQDGTTNEKLFF	TGTGCCAGCAGCCAAGATGGCACAACTAATGAAAAACTGTTTTTT
NA	14	NA	TRBJ2-3	TRBV2	CASDLMEIPDTQYF	TGTGCCAGCGACTTAATGGAGATCCCAGATACGCAGTATTTT
once	15	TRBD1	TRBJ1-1	TRBV5-5	CASSFGQVGGTEAFF	TGTGCCAGCAGCTTTGGACAGGTTGGGGGAACTGAAGCTTTCTTT
few	13	NA	TRBJ1-2	TRBV28	CASSLQVNYGYTF	TGTGCCAGCAGTCTTCAGGTTAACTATGGCTACACCTTC
NA	15	NA	TRBJ1-1	TRBV4-2	CASSQDLEGFTEAFF	TGTGCCAGCAGCCAAGATTTGGAGGGGTTCACTGAAGCTTTCTTT
NA	14	NA	TRBJ2-7	TRBV28	CASSSTGSSYEQYF	TGTGCCAGCAGTTCAACAGGGAGCTCCTACGAGCAGTACTTC
NA	12	NA	TRBJ1-2	TRBV6-6	CASSKQNYGYTF	TGTGCCAGCTCTAAACAGAACTATGGCTACACCTTC
NA	15	TRBD1	TRBJ1-5	TRBV15	CATSKNRGNLQPQHF	TGTGCCACCAGCAAAAACAGGGGTAACCTTCAGCCCCAGCATTTT
NA	15	NA	TRBJ2-3	TRBV4-3	CASSQSVRTGNTQYF	TGCGCCAGCAGCCAAAGCGTCCGTACCGGGAATACGCAGTATTTT
NA	23	TRBD2	TRBJ2-1	TRBV23-1	CASSLPPEGWGLAGGPTYNEQFF	TGCGCCAGCAGTCTCCCACCAGAGGGTTGGGGACTAGCGGGAGGTCCTACCTACAATGAGCAGTTCTTC
NA	16	TRBD1	TRBJ2-7	TRBV11-2	CASSLDSGQGHKEQYF	TGTGCCAGCAGCTTAGACTCCGGACAGGGGCATAAGGAGCAGTACTTC
NA	13	NA	TRBJ1-1	TRBV5-1	CASSQQGYTEAFF	TGCGCCAGCAGTCAACAGGGTTACACTGAAGCTTTCTTT
NA	12	NA	TRBJ2-5	TRBV30	CAWAASQETQYF	TGTGCCTGGGCGGCGTCCCAAGAGACCCAGTACTTC
NA	18	TRBD1	TRBJ1-5	TRBV19	CASSAIGTGLRSNQPQHF	TGTGCCAGTAGTGCGATTGGGACAGGACTACGTAGCAATCAGCCCCAGCATTTT
few	16	TRBD2	TRBJ2-1	TRBV25-1	CASSEASGKWGNEQFF	TGTGCCAGCAGTGAGGCTAGCGGGAAGTGGGGCAATGAGCAGTTCTTC
NA	15	NA	TRBJ1-2	TRBV5-1	CASSLERQTNYGYTF	TGCGCCAGCAGCTTGGAGAGACAGACTAACTATGGCTACACCTTC
NA	15	TRBD1	TRBJ1-1	TRBV27	CASSSRTGPNTEAFF	TGTGCCAGCAGTTCGCGGACAGGACCGAACACTGAAGCTTTCTTT
NA	14	TRBD1	TRBJ2-1	TRBV4-3	CASSQLGQGEEQFF	TGCGCCAGCAGCCAATTGGGACAGGGGGAAGAGCAGTTCTTC